This T cell receptor beta chain was captured in a study of blood T cell repertoires in COVID-19. On the study more broadly: Sources were T cells, B-cell-depleted T cells, or PBMCs; the material itself was cDNA or gDNA.

Profiled with immunoSEQ multiplex PCR; TCRdb holds only in-frame clones, not every one. This table holds around 130,000 clones, about 88% found once. This CDR3 has 17 amino acids. The chain links TRBV21-1 to TRBJ1-1; no DNA check was done on the table's D call, TRBD1. TRBV21-1 is a listed pseudogene. The receptor comes from a woman of 80 years or more with acute or convalescent COVID-19. The sequenced sample consisted of peripheral blood. In DNA, the CDR3 is TGTGCCAGCAGCAAAGTAGAGGACAGGGGGGTGGTCACTGAAGCTTTCTTT. Its translation: CASSKVEDRGVVTEAFF.